This TCR beta chain was captured by sequencing in a study of blood T cell repertoires in COVID-19. Across the study: Sites in the United States, Italy and Spain provided acute and convalescent COVID-19 samples. T cells, B-cell-depleted T cells, or PBMCs supplied cDNA or gDNA.

In the authors' methods: Amplification of reference gene primers was used by the study to estimate nucleated cell counts. The method was immunoSEQ multiplex PCR; TCRdb's version includes in-frame clones alone and lacks a portion of them. V, J and clone size were drawn from that table, and D and trimming were deduced from the DNA. The sample includes some 220,000 clones, around 86% seen only once; the top ten take 5.2%. Followed over time, Seattle patients had been enrolled while infection was active. The length of the CDR3 is 14 residues. V trimming: 8 bases; J trimming: 4 bases; junction bases outside the gene matches: 7. The germline gives CDR1 SGHRS, CDR2 YFSETQ.

V is TRBV5-1 and J is TRBJ2-1, with 9 nucleotides matching TRBD2. Sequenced material: peripheral blood. The receptor was derived from a woman between 70 and 85 years old with COVID-19, enrolled during active disease. CDR3 coding DNA: TGCGCCAGTACTCAAGCGGGAGGATACAATGAGCAGTTCTTC. Its protein is CASTQAGGYNEQFF.